This T cell receptor (beta chain) is drawn from a study of identical twins. V lost 6 bases and J lost 9; bases outside the gene matches: 16. This CDR3 comprises 16 residues. TCRdb called the 5' RACE reads again in MiXCR, with one record for every CDR3 protein. The sample records some 250,000 distinct CDR3 sequences, over 9.5% being singletons. For this clonotype: Its antigen is not identified.

All donors comprised healthy Caucasians. Findings of the study overall: Compared with unrelated sharing, twin-shared out-of-frame alpha sequences had more low-probability sequences.

These data are also associated with another study on yellow fever vaccine responses in identical twins. That source notes: Reportedly, twins' vaccine T cell responses looked partly convergent and partly personalized.

The sequenced sample consisted of memory (CD45RO+) T cells sorted from blood. V and J are TRBV12-3 or TRBV12-4 and TRBJ2-1, with 8 bases fitting TRBD2. The TCR originated in a woman aged 18-29 years in good health. In DNA, the CDR3 is TGTGCCAGCAGAGGTAGCGATGGTGCACGGGGGGGTGAGCAGTTCTTC. This translates into CASRGSDGARGGEQFF.